Shown below are 23 T cell receptor beta chains from a single sample sequenced in a study of blood T cells in healthy people across ages. Primed by a sample-barcoded 5' primer and a J-beta primer mix, a second PCR proceeded for roughly 6 to 12 cycles. Each CDR3 protein gets one entry after TCRdb re-called the 5' RACE reads with MiXCR. The table records about 640,000 distinct CDR3 sequences, about 54% of them present only once. The source material was blood. Every receptor here comes from a man aged 55 to 70 in good health.

This clonotype has a handful of counts. The chain couples TRBV20-1 to TRBJ2-2, with D uncertain. The V gene's germline CDR1 is DFQATT and CDR2 SNEGSKA (reference sequence). The V and J ends lost 0 bases and 7 bases respectively, with 6 bases between them. This CDR3 is 12 amino acids long. CDR3: CSARDPGGELFF. Here the CDR3 DNA reads TGCAGTGCTAGAGACCCCGGCGGGGAGCTGTTTTTT.

The rearrangement joins TRBV6-1 to TRBJ2-3, with 7 bases matching TRBD1. The V gene end was trimmed by 4 bases and the J gene end by 3 bases; junction bases not matched to a gene: 7. The CDR3 extends over 15 amino acids. Germline assignment: CDR1 MNHNS and CDR2 SASEGT. CDR3 region: CASSAETGWTDTQYF. The CDR3 coding sequence is TGTGCCAGCAGTGCGGAGACAGGGTGGACAGATACGCAGTATTTT.

This clonotype was detected only once. J is TRBJ2-5 and V is TRBV20-1; no clear D. CDR1 is DFQATT and CDR2 is SNEGSKA in the germline V gene (reference sequence). The CDR3 loop spans 15 amino acids. V gave up 1 base and J gave up 3 bases, with 15 bases separating them. The CDR3 sequence is CSARVGPGWEETQYF. DNA for the CDR3: TGCAGTGCTAGAGTCGGCCCTGGTTGGGAAGAGACCCAGTACTTC.

A remark on this clonotype: One end of the junction is discordant with germline, which a read error may explain. The chain has TRBV10-3 and TRBJ2-1; D unresolved. Germline CDR1 is ENHRY and CDR2 is SYGVKD. This CDR3 comprises 13 residues. The CDR3 loop reads CAISELGDNKQFF. The CDR3 DNA follows: TGTGCCATCAGTGAGCTTGGAGACAATAAGCAGTTCTTC.

V and J are TRBV11-2 and TRBJ2-5; 7 bases map to TRBD1. The ends lost 7 bases at V and 11 bases at J; junction bases unmatched: 10. The CDR3 has 12 residues. The germline V gene encodes CDR1 SGHAT and CDR2 FQNNGV. The DNA of the CDR3 is TGTGCCAGCACCCGGGACAGCCTAGAGCAGTACTTC. Protein product: CASTRDSLEQYF.

The chain joins TRBV3-1 to TRBJ1-2; D remains ambiguous. The CDR3 runs 13 residues. CDR1 is LGHDT and CDR2 is YNNKEL in the germline V gene (reference sequence). The ends were cut back, 0 bases at V and 7 bases at J, with 9 bases in the middle. The CDR3 loop is CASSQDADSGYTF. The CDR3 DNA sequence: TGTGCCAGCAGCCAAGATGCGGATTCTGGCTACACCTTC.

The V gene is TRBV24-1, the J gene TRBJ2-1; D may be TRBD1 or TRBD2 (5 bases each). CDR1 and CDR2 from the germline V gene are KGHDR and SFDVKD. The CDR3 loop spans 16 amino acids. V was trimmed by 2 bases and J by 2 bases, leaving 12 bases between them. The CDR3 is CATSDSRVEAYNEQFF. In nucleotides, the CDR3 is TGTGCCACCAGTGATTCCAGGGTGGAGGCCTACAATGAGCAGTTCTTC.

The chain joins TRBV2 to TRBJ2-5; no reliable D call. V was trimmed by 2 bases and J by 1 base, leaving 8 bases between them. This CDR3 region has 14 residues. Per germline, CDR1 SNHLY and CDR2 FYNNEI. CDR3 sequence reads: CASSEYVIQETQYF. In DNA form, the CDR3 reads TGTGCCAGCAGTGAATACGTTATCCAAGAGACCCAGTACTTC.

Comment on this clonotype: A junction end diverges from the germline sequence, so it may reflect a read error. The rearrangement links TRBV4-1 to TRBJ2-1; D possibly corresponds to TRBD1 (5 bases). The CDR3 length is 17 residues. In germline, CDR1 is MGHRA, CDR2 YSYEKL. The CDR3 DNA is TGCGCCAGCAGCCCCCGGACGGACACCGCGTCCTACAATAAGCAGTTCTTC. Translation gives CASSPRTDTASYNKQFF.

Comments on this clonotype: A much more abundant neighbour one base away suggests this may be a read error. The rearrangement joins TRBV29-1 to TRBJ2-5, with D possibly matching TRBD1 (6 bases). Germline V gene lookup returns CDR1 SQVTM and CDR2 ANQGSEA. The CDR3 covers 11 residues. This CDR3 reads CTAGVGETRYF. The CDR3 nucleotides read TGCACCGCAGGGGTCGGGGAGACCCGGTACTTC.

This clonotype showed up just a few times. The chain recombines TRBV4-2 with TRBJ2-5; no clear D gene. CDR1 and CDR2 (germline): LGHNA, YNFKEQ. V gave up 0 bases and J gave up 1 base, with 9 bases separating them. The CDR3 is made up of 15 amino acids. This CDR3 reads CASSQERRSQETQYF. The CDR3 coding sequence is TGTGCCAGCAGCCAAGAAAGAAGGAGCCAAGAGACCCAGTACTTC.

The chain couples TRBV28 to TRBJ2-1; TRBD1 agrees at 8 bases. CDR1 MDHEN and CDR2 SYDVKM come from the germline V gene. V dropped 3 bases and J dropped 7; count of bases not matched to a gene: 8. The CDR3 extends over 15 amino acids. The CDR3 DNA follows: TGTGCCAGCAGTTTCAGGCAGGGGGCGCGGAATGAGCAGTTCTTC. This translates into CASSFRQGARNEQFF.

J is TRBJ2-4 and V is TRBV4-1, with 8 bases identical to TRBD2. The CDR3 has 14 amino acids. The junction had 2 bases not matched to a gene; V was cut back by 1 base and J by 6 bases. The germline V gene has CDR1 MGHRA and CDR2 YSYEKL. The CDR3 loop is CASSQVGLGNIQYF. DNA for the CDR3: TGCGCCAGCAGCCAAGTGGGACTAGGAAACATTCAGTACTTC.

The CDR3 DNA reads as TGCGCCAGCAGGCTAGACAGCAACAATGAGCAGTACTTC. The encoded protein is CASRLDSNNEQYF. The chain is built from TRBV5-1 and TRBJ2-1, with D possibly matching TRBD1 (5 bases). The DNA matches TRBJ2-7 better at its end, which makes the J call doubtful. Germline V gene data show CDR1 as SGHRS and CDR2 as YFSETQ. This CDR3 is built from 13 residues.

J is TRBJ1-2 and V is TRBV11-2; TRBD1 aligns across 10 bases. Germline V gene data show CDR1 as SGHAT and CDR2 as FQNNGV. J was trimmed by 8 bases and V by 5 bases; bases with no gene match: 11. The CDR3 contains 15 residues. The CDR3 protein is CASSPRDRGGEGYTF. For the CDR3, the DNA is TGTGCCAGCAGCCCCAGGGACAGGGGCGGAGAAGGCTACACCTTC.

CDR3 region: CASSSGTGGRQTQYF. CDR3 nucleotides: TGTGCCAGCAGCTCCGGGACAGGGGGGCGGCAGACCCAGTACTTC. The chain links TRBV7-8 to TRBJ2-5, with TRBD1 identical over 11 bases. The germline gives CDR1 SGHVS, CDR2 FQNEAQ. V lost 4 bases, J lost 6 bases, and 7 bases stayed unmatched. The CDR3 runs 15 residues. Combining the CDR3 with reference TRBV7-8 and TRBJ2-5 gives the whole variable domain GAGVSQSPRYKVAKRGQDVALRCDPISGHVSLFWYQQALGQGPEFLTYFQNEAQLDKSGLPSDRFFAERPEGSVSTLKIQRTQQEDSAVYLCASSSGTGGRQTQYFGPGTRLLVL.

J is TRBJ2-2 and V is TRBV10-3; 11 bases line up with TRBD1. J lost 6 bases, V lost 8 bases, and 5 bases had no gene match. From germline, CDR1 is ENHRY and CDR2 SYGVKD. The CDR3 runs 14 residues. For the CDR3, the DNA is TGTGCCATCCGGGGACAGGGGGTGTCCGGGGAGCTGTTTTTT. It is translated as CAIRGQGVSGELFF.

The gene calls are TRBV4-2 and TRBJ2-1; 8 bases map to TRBD2. J gave up 4 bases and V 4 bases, and 6 bases lay outside the gene matches. The CDR3 extends over 15 amino acids. CDR1 is LGHNA, CDR2 YNFKEQ, per germline. The CDR3 protein is CASSLLAELYNEQFF. The CDR3 coding sequence is TGTGCCAGCAGCCTACTAGCGGAACTGTACAATGAGCAGTTCTTC.

The chain couples TRBV20-1 to TRBJ1-5, with D hard to call. The V gene lost 0 bases and the J gene lost 2 bases, with 11 bases spanning the gap. Germline loops: CDR1 DFQATT, CDR2 SNEGSKA (reference sequence). There are 15 residues in the CDR3. The CDR3 loop reads CSAREKYGGNQPQHF. CDR3 bases: TGCAGTGCTAGAGAAAAGTACGGCGGCAATCAGCCCCAGCATTTT.

This rearrangement joins TRBV7-9 to TRBJ2-7; perhaps D is TRBD1 or TRBD2 (6 bases each). This CDR3 spans 14 amino acids. Trimming shortened V by 3 bases and J by 6 bases, and 15 bases separated the two germline ends. In germline, CDR1 is SEHNR, CDR2 FQNEAQ (reference sequence). The CDR3 DNA sequence: TGTGCCAGCAGCTTGTCGTGGAGGGGGAGCGAGCAGTACTTC. This gives the protein CASSLSWRGSEQYF.

Many counts were recorded for this clonotype. The V and J genes are TRBV20-1 and TRBJ1-1, with no clear D. V lost 6 bases to trimming and J lost 1 base, with 12 bases between them. Per the germline V gene, CDR1 is DFQATT and CDR2 is SNEGSKA (reference sequence). This CDR3 spans 13 amino acids. In DNA, the CDR3 is TGCAGTGCAGTCCTTCCTCAGAACACTGAAGCTTTCTTT. This sequence encodes CSAVLPQNTEAFF.

This clonotype was observed once. The chain has TRBV9 and TRBJ2-5; 8 positions agree with TRBD2. From germline, CDR1 is SGDLS and CDR2 YYNGEE. This CDR3 is built from 15 residues. V shed 0 bases, J shed 2 bases, and the junction held 3 bases outside the gene matches. The CDR3 is CASSVGERGQETQYF. DNA of the CDR3: TGTGCCAGCAGCGTAGGGGAGCGGGGGCAAGAGACCCAGTACTTC.

The genes are TRBV10-3 and TRBJ2-1; D is unclear. V lost 6 bases, J lost 0 bases, and 9 bases lay in between. This CDR3 is 14 amino acids long. CDR1 is ENHRY and CDR2 is SYGVKD in the germline V gene. CDR3 residues: CAISRRDSYNEQFF. DNA for the CDR3: TGTGCCATCAGCCGACGAGACTCCTACAATGAGCAGTTCTTC.